What follows is one T cell receptor beta chain and its context. The germline CDR1 and CDR2 sequences are MNHEY and SVGAGI. The CDR3 is 13 residues long. The trim removed 6 bases at V and 4 bases at J, leaving 4 bases unmatched. This sample stems from a study of blood T cell repertoires in COVID-19. TCRdb's table, derived via immunoSEQ multiplex PCR, lists solely in-frame clones and lacks some. Here the sample spans 150,000 or so clones, around 85% being singletons. The sample consisted of peripheral blood. The rearrangement links TRBV6-5 to TRBJ1-2; 8 bases line up with TRBD1. This TCR was sampled from a woman aged 60-75 years with acute or convalescent COVID-19. The CDR3 coding sequence is TGTGCCAGCAGCGCAGGGGGCGGCTATGGCTACACCTTC. Encoded protein: CASSAGGGYGYTF.